The 10 T cell receptor beta chains given below trace back to one sample, sequenced in a study of CD8 T cells in Susac syndrome. Reverse transcription of about 0.45 to 1 ug RNA used random hexamers. In TCRdb, the immunoSEQ multiplex PCR reads were re-called with MiXCR into one record per CDR3 protein. The sample records just under 95,000 distinct CDR3 sequences, about 94% being singletons. The sequenced material came from CD4+ T cells from PBMCs. The source of these receptors is a human donor with Susac syndrome.

The chain carries TRBV30 and TRBJ1-6; a weak D match, TRBD1 (5 bases). The germline V gene has CDR1 GTSNPN and CDR2 SVGIG (reference sequence). The CDR3 is 13 residues long. Trimming pared 2 bases from V and 7 bases from J, leaving 9 bases between. The CDR3 bases are TGTGCCTGGAGTAGAGGGGACAATTCACCCCTCCACTTT. This gives the protein CAWSRGDNSPLHF.

V and J are TRBV18 and TRBJ2-5, with TRBD2 matching 10 bases. The CDR3 covers 15 residues. Looked up from germline, CDR1 is KGHSH and CDR2 is LQKENI. The ends lost 2 bases at V and 4 bases at J; junction bases unmatched: 4. The CDR3 spells CASSPSGGARETQYF. The CDR3 region has the DNA TGTGCCAGCTCACCAAGCGGGGGGGCGAGAGAGACCCAGTACTTC.

CDR3 nucleotides: TGTGCCAGCACTCCGGGACAGCCTAATGAAAAACTGTTTTTT. Translated, it gives CASTPGQPNEKLFF. This rearrangement joins TRBV12-3 or TRBV12-4 to TRBJ1-4; TRBD1 matches at 7 bases. V lost 7 bases to trimming and J lost 3 bases; unmatched junction nucleotides: 5. The CDR3 is 14 residues long.

This rearrangement joins TRBV18 to TRBJ1-2; D unclear. CDR1 KGHSH and CDR2 LQKENI come from the germline V gene. This CDR3 has 16 residues. V gave up 9 bases and J gave up 0 bases, with 20 bases separating them. In DNA form, the CDR3 reads TGTGCCAGTTCCACGGTCGGGGTAGGAGCTAACTATGGCTACACCTTC. Protein sequence: CASSTVGVGANYGYTF.

The chain has TRBV20-1 and TRBJ2-5; D call uncertain. Germline values: CDR1 DFQATT, CDR2 SNEGSKA (reference sequence). The CDR3 contains 12 residues. V dropped 2 bases and J dropped 5 bases, with 9 bases sitting between them. Here the CDR3 reads CSARPGIETQYF. The CDR3 DNA reads TGCAGTGCTAGACCAGGCATTGAGACCCAGTACTTC.

The V and J genes are TRBV30 and TRBJ2-2; a weak D match, TRBD2 (5 bases). The V gene lost 4 bases and the J gene lost 0 bases, with 12 bases spanning the gap. This CDR3 comprises 15 residues. Germline CDR1 is GTSNPN and CDR2 is SVGIG (reference sequence). This chain's CDR3 is CAWKRERPNTGELFF. For the CDR3, the DNA is TGTGCCTGGAAGAGGGAACGGCCGAACACCGGGGAGCTGTTTTTT.

The V gene is TRBV20-1, the J gene TRBJ1-5, with D unclear. The CDR3 runs to 13 residues. Per germline, CDR1 DFQATT and CDR2 SNEGSKA (reference sequence). V lost 1 base to trimming and J lost 6 bases, with 10 bases between them. CDR3 sequence reads: CSARAGDVQPQHF. For the CDR3, the DNA is TGCAGTGCTAGAGCAGGAGACGTTCAGCCCCAGCATTTT.

The chain combines TRBV28 with TRBJ2-6, with 10 bases that match TRBD1. The germline V gene encodes CDR1 MDHEN and CDR2 SYDVKM. V trimming: 5 bases; J trimming: 2 bases; junction bases outside the gene matches: 3. The CDR3 totals 16 residues. DNA for the CDR3: TGTGCCAGCAGTCCCGGGACAGGGGCTGGGGCCAACGTCCTGACTTTC. Its protein is CASSPGTGAGANVLTF.

V usage is TRBV15 and J usage is TRBJ1-4, with D maybe TRBD1 (6 bases). Germline CDR1 and CDR2: LNHNV and YYDKDF (reference sequence). V was trimmed by 0 bases and J by 7 bases, leaving 12 bases between them. The CDR3 contains 15 residues. The CDR3: CATSRERQGFEKLFF. In nucleotides, the CDR3 is TGTGCCACCAGCAGAGAAAGGCAGGGGTTTGAAAAACTGTTTTTT.

The chain is built from TRBV2 and TRBJ2-5, with D tentatively TRBD1 or TRBD2 (6 bases each). CDR3 length equals 14 residues. V was cut by 6 bases and J by 1 base, with 12 bases left in between. Germline loops: CDR1 SNHLY, CDR2 FYNNEI. CDR3 amino acids: CASRAGQAQETQYF. CDR3 coding DNA: TGTGCCAGCAGGGCGGGACAAGCCCAAGAGACCCAGTACTTC.